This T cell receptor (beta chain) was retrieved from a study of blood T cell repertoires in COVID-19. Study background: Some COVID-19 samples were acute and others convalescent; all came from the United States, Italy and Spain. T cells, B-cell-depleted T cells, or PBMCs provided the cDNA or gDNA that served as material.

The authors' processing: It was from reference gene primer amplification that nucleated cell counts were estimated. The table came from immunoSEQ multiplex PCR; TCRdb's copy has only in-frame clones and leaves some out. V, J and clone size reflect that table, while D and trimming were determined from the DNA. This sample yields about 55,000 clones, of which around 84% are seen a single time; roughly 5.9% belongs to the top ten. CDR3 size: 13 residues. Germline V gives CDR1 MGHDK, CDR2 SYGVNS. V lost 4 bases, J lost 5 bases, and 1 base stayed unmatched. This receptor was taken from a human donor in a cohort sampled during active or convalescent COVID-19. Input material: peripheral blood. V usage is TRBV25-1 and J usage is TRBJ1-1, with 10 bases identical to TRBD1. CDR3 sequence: CASSGTGGTEAFF. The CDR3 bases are TGTGCCAGCAGTGGGACAGGGGGAACTGAAGCTTTCTTT.